These 10 T cell receptor beta chains share one sample of origin, sequenced in a study of T cells in localized non-small cell lung cancer. Data came from immunoSEQ multiplex PCR; TCRdb stores just in-frame clones and leaves some out. The sample records approximately 49,000 clones, approximately 80% being singletons. The material sequenced was peripheral blood, taken before any cancer treatment. These receptors originate from a man aged 35 to 70 with stage I squamous cell lung carcinoma.

V and J are TRBV5-6 and TRBJ2-5; D is unresolved. Deletions cut 0 bases from V and 3 bases from J, with 6 bases between. The germline gives CDR1 SGHDT, CDR2 YYEEEE. CDR3 length: 13 amino acids. CDR3 bases: TGTGCCAGCAGCTTGGCGCCAGAAGAGACCCAGTACTTC. This codes for CASSLAPEETQYF.

The chain has TRBV19 and TRBJ2-3; D might be TRBD1 or TRBD2, each matching 6 bases. Germline V CDR1 and CDR2: LNHDA, SQIVND (reference sequence). Trimming took 7 bases from V and 0 from J, leaving 14 bases between them. This CDR3 spans 15 amino acids. The CDR3 DNA reads as TGTGCCAGTAAGGGGGGCCCCTCTAGCACAGATACGCAGTATTTT. Encoded protein: CASKGGPSSTDTQYF. The whole variable domain, filled in from reference TRBV19 and TRBJ2-3, reads DGGITQSPKYLFRKEGQNVTLSCEQNLNHDAMYWYRQDPGQGLRLIYYSQIVNDFQKGDIAEGYSVSREKKESFPLTVTSAQKNPTAFYLCASKGGPSSTDTQYFGPGTRLTVL.

In its sample, this clone was seen a few times. V gene TRBV5-1 combines with J gene TRBJ2-5; the D call may be TRBD1 or TRBD2 (6 bases each). Trimming took 2 bases from V and 5 from J, leaving 13 bases between them. CDR1 is SGHRS, CDR2 YFSETQ, per germline. The CDR3 runs to 14 residues. This chain's CDR3 is CASSFRGLGETQYF. The CDR3 coding sequence is TGCGCCAGCAGCTTTCGGGGGCTCGGGGAGACCCAGTACTTC.

This chain links TRBV28 with TRBJ1-1; the D is unclear. The CDR3 is made up of 12 amino acids. Germline CDR1 and CDR2: MDHEN and SYDVKM. V was shortened by 3 bases and J by 1 base, with 3 bases between the two germline ends. The CDR3, as DNA: TGTGCCAGCAGTTTCCCGAACACTGAAGCTTTCTTT. Its translation is CASSFPNTEAFF.

Points on this clone: Distinct nucleotide sequences in the sample also encode this CDR3. CDR3 protein: CASSLGQNTEAFF. The DNA for the CDR3 is TGTGCCAGCAGCCTCGGACAGAACACTGAAGCTTTCTTT. The rearrangement links TRBV27 to TRBJ1-1; the D gene is possibly TRBD1 (5 bases). The CDR3 sequence is 13 residues long. V lost 6 bases and J 1 base, leaving 9 bases between the germline ends. The germline CDR1 and CDR2 sequences are MNHEY and SMNVEV (reference sequence).

The chain combines TRBV28 with TRBJ2-7, with a possible D match to TRBD1 (7 bases). Trimming removed 4 bases from V and 2 bases from J, with 12 bases in between. This CDR3 has 14 amino acids. The germline V gene encodes CDR1 MDHEN and CDR2 SYDVKM. The DNA for the CDR3 is TGTGCCAGCAGTTCAGGGGGAGGCGCCTACGAGCAGTACTTC. Translating it yields CASSSGGGAYEQYF.

V usage is TRBV7-9 and J usage is TRBJ1-1; D call uncertain. Germline CDR1 and CDR2: SEHNR and FQNEAQ (reference sequence). The CDR3 extends over 13 amino acids. V was clipped by 4 bases and J by 3 bases, with 9 bases between them. CDR3 region: CASSSDAYTEAFF. CDR3 coding DNA: TGTGCCAGCAGCTCGGACGCCTACACTGAAGCTTTCTTT.

This clone was counted a single time. The chain is built from TRBV6-5 and TRBJ1-5; tentatively, D is TRBD1 (6 bases). Trimming pared 8 bases from V and 9 bases from J, leaving 17 bases between. This CDR3 has 13 amino acids. Germline CDR1 reads MNHEY; CDR2 reads SVGAGI. CDR3 DNA: TGTGCCAGCGTTATGGGGGGCAAGGGGCCCCAGCATTTT. This translates into CASVMGGKGPQHF.

The J gene is TRBJ2-7, the V gene TRBV9, with D possibly matching TRBD2 (6 bases). Trimming took 3 bases from V and 0 from J, leaving 19 bases between them. This CDR3 is 17 amino acids long. CDR1 and CDR2 (germline): SGDLS, YYNGEE. In DNA form, the CDR3 reads TGTGCCAGCAGCGCCTCGACGGGGTTCGGGAGCTCCTACGAGCAGTACTTC. Residues: CASSASTGFGSSYEQYF.

The genes are TRBV7-3 and TRBJ1-1; perhaps TRBD1 as D (6 bases). CDR3 size: 14 residues. V was shortened by 6 bases and J by 5 bases, with 16 bases between the two germline ends. From germline, CDR1 is SGHTA and CDR2 FQGTGA. The CDR3 DNA follows: TGTGCCAGCAGTCCGACAGGCGTTCGAACTGAAGCTTTCTTT. It codes for CASSPTGVRTEAFF.